These T cell receptor beta chains were read from a single sample in a study of blood T cell repertoires in COVID-19. Profiled with immunoSEQ multiplex PCR; TCRdb holds only in-frame clones, not every one. The sample has around 250,000 clones; 90% to 95% are singletons. Sequencing used PBMCs or T cells enriched from blood (not recorded which). Receptors were obtained from a human donor in a cohort exposed to, infected with or recovered from COVID-19 (not recorded which). The donor label of this sample is uncertain. Both conserved end residues are part of each CDR3. The D gene is left open where the match is weak. Rows may omit the clone size; those that give it use once, few, many or a size class.

TGTGCCAGCACCCCGTCCGGAGGAGCCACTGAAGCTTTCTTT	CASTPSGGATEAFF	-	-	TRBV9	TRBJ1-1
TGTGCCAGCAGCCGGGGGCTAGCGGGGGCCTCCTACAATGAGCAGTTCTTC	CASSRGLAGASYNEQFF	TRBD2	-	TRBV7-2	TRBJ2-1
TGTGCCAGCAGTGTCCAGCGGGGGGGCCAAGGGACCCAGTACTTC	CASSVQRGGQGTQYF	TRBD2	-	TRBV2	TRBJ2-5
TGTGCCAGCAGCGCCCTAGCGTCGAACACCGGGGAGCTGTTTTTT	CASSALASNTGELFF	-	-	TRBV7-9	TRBJ2-2
TGTGCCAGCAGCCTCTTCGGGGTCTCTGGAAACACCATATATTTT	CASSLFGVSGNTIYF	-	-	TRBV7-9	TRBJ1-3
TGCGCCAGCAGCTTGGGTCTAGCGGGGGGGCAGGCAGATACGCAGTATTTT	CASSLGLAGGQADTQYF	TRBD2	-	TRBV5-1	TRBJ2-3
TGTGCCAGCAGTCCCAGGAGGGACTATGGCTACACCTTC	CASSPRRDYGYTF	-	-	TRBV27	TRBJ1-2
TGTGCCAGCAGTGAAGGTCTCTATGGCTACACCTTC	CASSEGLYGYTF	-	once	TRBV6-1	TRBJ1-2
TGTGCTAGTGGTTTGCACTCGAATGGCTACACCTTC	CASGLHSNGYTF	-	once	TRBV12-5	TRBJ1-2
TGCGCCAGCAGCCAAGATCGATTTTGGAGCAGGGAAAGTCAGCCCCAGCATTTT	CASSQDRFWSRESQPQHF	-	-	TRBV4-1	TRBJ1-5
TGTGCCAGCAGGCCAGCCCGGACAGGCCCACGTACAGATACGCAGTATTTT	CASRPARTGPRTDTQYF	TRBD1	-	TRBV7-9	TRBJ2-3
TGTGCCAGCAGCCTCCACAGGCCTCTCCTGTACTTC	CASSLHRPLLYF	-	-	TRBV14	TRBJ2-7
TGTGCCAGTAGTTTGGGACAGGGAAGTGAAAAACTGTTTTTT	CASSLGQGSEKLFF	TRBD1	-	TRBV19	TRBJ1-4
TGTGCCAGCAGCCCCGGTAGCGATCAGCCCCAGCATTTT	CASSPGSDQPQHF	-	-	TRBV5-6	TRBJ1-5
TGTGCCAGCAGCCCCCGGCGGGGGTCTTCCTACAATGAGCAGTTCTTC	CASSPRRGSSYNEQFF	TRBD2	-	TRBV9	TRBJ2-1
TGTGCCAGCAGGGAACAGGGGCTTGGTCAGCCCCAGCATTTT	CASREQGLGQPQHF	TRBD1	-	TRBV3-1/TRBV3-2	TRBJ1-5
TGCGCCAGCAGTGCAAGAGAGGACTTACAGGGGTCGGATGGCTACACCTTC	CASSAREDLQGSDGYTF	TRBD1	few	TRBV10-1	TRBJ1-2
TGCGCCAGCAGCGAGGGTAAGGGCTCCTATGGCTACACCTTC	CASSEGKGSYGYTF	-	-	TRBV5-1	TRBJ1-2
TGTGCCAGTAGTATCGGACAGGGCGGAGAAAAACTGTTTTTT	CASSIGQGGEKLFF	TRBD1	-	TRBV19	TRBJ1-4
TGCGCCAGCAGCCAAGATCGTCTAGCGGGGAGTGAGCAGTTCTTC	CASSQDRLAGSEQFF	TRBD2	-	TRBV4-3	TRBJ2-1
TGTGCCAGCAGCCAGTTGGGGGAGGCCACCTACGAGCAGTACTTC	CASSQLGEATYEQYF	-	-	TRBV9	TRBJ2-7
TGTGCCAGCAAAGTAGTACAGGGGGCCAATCAGCCCCAGCATTTT	CASKVVQGANQPQHF	TRBD1	-	TRBV6-5	TRBJ1-5
TGTGCCACCAGTGCCGATTGGGGGGCGGGGGCAGTTAAACTAGCCAAAAACATTCAGTACTTC	CATSADWGAGAVKLAKNIQYF	-	-	TRBV24-1	TRBJ2-4
TGTGCCAGCAGACGACTAGCGGAAGAGACCCAGTACTTC	CASRRLAEETQYF	TRBD2	-	TRBV2	TRBJ2-5
TGTGCCACCAGTCCCGGGACAGGGGTGAGTCAAGCTTTCTTT	CATSPGTGVSQAFF	TRBD1	-	TRBV15	TRBJ1-1
TGTGCCAGCAGTTTTAGTCGCGGGGTCGTAGGCTTC	CASSFSRGVVGF	-	-	TRBV12-3/TRBV12-4	TRBJ1-2
TGTGCCACCAGTGACAGGCTACAGGGGGGAGGCACAGATACGCAGTATTTT	CATSDRLQGGGTDTQYF	TRBD1	-	TRBV24-1	TRBJ2-3
TGTGCCAGCGGGGACAGGGTACCATACGAGCAGTACTTC	CASGDRVPYEQYF	TRBD1	-	TRBV7-8	TRBJ2-7
TGTGCCATCAGTTCCGGGGACAGAGAGACCCAGTACTTC	CAISSGDRETQYF	TRBD1	-	TRBV10-3	TRBJ2-5
TGTGCCAGCAGCCCAGACTCGAGAAGCAGCTACGAGCAGTACTTC	CASSPDSRSSYEQYF	-	-	TRBV7-3	TRBJ2-7
TGTGCCAGCAGTCCCCTACAGACAGGGGGCCACTATGGCTACACCTTC	CASSPLQTGGHYGYTF	TRBD1	once	TRBV6-2/TRBV6-3	TRBJ1-2
TGTGCCAGTAGTAGCCCCGGGGATAATGAAAAACTGTTTTTT	CASSSPGDNEKLFF	-	few	TRBV19	TRBJ1-4
TGTGCCAGTAGTATTCCACCTAGCGGGGGGGTAGAGACCCAGTACTTC	CASSIPPSGGVETQYF	TRBD2	-	TRBV19	TRBJ2-5
TGTGCCAGCAGTTTCGTAGCAACCGGGGAGCTGTTTTTT	CASSFVATGELFF	-	-	TRBV27	TRBJ2-2
TGCGCCAGCAGCTATGAGAGAAGTACGCAGTATTTT	CASSYERSTQYF	-	-	TRBV5-1	TRBJ2-3
TGTACCCTCATCGTACCCAACAGGGGTCACACTGAAGCTTTCTTT	CTLIVPNRGHTEAFF	TRBD1	-	TRBV30	TRBJ1-1
TGCGCCAGCAGCCACGTCCGGGGTCCTGAGAACTATGGCTACACCTTC	CASSHVRGPENYGYTF	-	-	TRBV4-1	TRBJ1-2
TGCAGCGTTGCCCCCACAGGGGGCTTGGGAGAGACCCAGTACTTC	CSVAPTGGLGETQYF	TRBD1	-	TRBV29-1	TRBJ2-5
TGTGCCAGCAGCCAAGATAGGGCTAGCCGCTTTGATACGCAGTATTTT	CASSQDRASRFDTQYF	-	once	TRBV3-1/TRBV3-2	TRBJ2-3
TGTGCCATCAGTGAGATACAGCCTCCTGGCTACACCTTC	CAISEIQPPGYTF	-	-	TRBV10-3	TRBJ1-2
TGCGCCAGCAGCCTTGACAGAAGAAAAGAGACCCAGTACTTC	CASSLDRRKETQYF	-	-	TRBV5-1	TRBJ2-5
TGTGCCAGCAGTAAACAGGGCACTGAAGCTTTCTTT	CASSKQGTEAFF	-	-	TRBV6-5	TRBJ1-1
TGTGCCAGCAGCTTCGCAGGGAAAGTAAACGAGCAGTACTTC	CASSFAGKVNEQYF	-	-	TRBV7-9	TRBJ2-7
TGTGCCAGCAGCGTGGGCAGGCCATTCCCGAGGGACACCATATATTTT	CASSVGRPFPRDTIYF	-	-	TRBV11-2	TRBJ1-3
TGTGCCTGGAGTGTATTGGGTGGCAGGGGTGGGACTGAAGCTTTCTTT	CAWSVLGGRGGTEAFF	-	-	TRBV30	TRBJ1-1
TGTGCCAGCAGCGTAGCGAGCGTCTCTGGAAACACCATATATTTT	CASSVASVSGNTIYF	-	-	TRBV9	TRBJ1-3
TGTGCCAGCAGCCTAACGGGACAGGGGACCTACGAGCAGTACTTC	CASSLTGQGTYEQYF	TRBD1	-	TRBV27	TRBJ2-7
TGTGCCAGCAGCGCCGAGCTAGCGGGGGCCACGAACACCGGGGAGCTGTTTTTT	CASSAELAGATNTGELFF	TRBD2	-	TRBV9	TRBJ2-2
TGTGCCAGCAGCCTAGGGACAGGGCAAGGCTACGAGCAGTACTTC	CASSLGTGQGYEQYF	TRBD1	-	TRBV14	TRBJ2-7
TGTGCCATCAGTGAACAGGGAGCCACCTATGGCTACACCTTC	CAISEQGATYGYTF	-	-	TRBV10-3	TRBJ1-2
TGTGCCAGCAGTCGAGGCCCCAGATATAGCAATCAGCCCCAGCATTTT	CASSRGPRYSNQPQHF	-	-	TRBV7-8	TRBJ1-5
TGTGCCAGCAGCCAAGATTTAGGACTAGCGGGGGGTGTCCAAGAGACCCAGTACTTC	CASSQDLGLAGGVQETQYF	TRBD2	-	TRBV4-2	TRBJ2-5
TGTGCCAGCAGCCTTACGGGTCTCACCTACGAGCAGTACTTC	CASSLTGLTYEQYF	-	-	TRBV11-2	TRBJ2-7
TGTGCCAGCAGCCAAGGACAGGGCAATGAGCAGTTCTTC	CASSQGQGNEQFF	TRBD1	-	TRBV14	TRBJ2-1
TGCGCCAGCAGCCAAGAAACAGGGCTAGCGGGGTACAATGAGCAGTTCTTC	CASSQETGLAGYNEQFF	TRBD2	-	TRBV4-1	TRBJ2-1
TGTGCCAGCAGTTTGGGTCAGGGAACCTACAATGAGCAGTTCTTC	CASSLGQGTYNEQFF	-	-	TRBV27	TRBJ2-1
TGTGCCTGGAGTGTAGGAGGGGGGGCTTCAGATACGCAGTATTTT	CAWSVGGGASDTQYF	-	-	TRBV30	TRBJ2-3
TGTGCCTGGAGTGTACTCGAGCAGTACTTC	CAWSVLEQYF	-	-	TRBV30	TRBJ2-7